These 28 T cell receptor beta chains were all obtained from the same sample, sequenced in a study of T cell responses to AZD1222 COVID-19 vaccine (dated by TCRdb to about 2021). The time point label, as the study defines it: baseline before first vaccination. Libraries were prepared through the immunoSEQ multiplex PCR assay. TCRdb holds this immuneACCESS table with in-frame rearrangements only. Some clones are missing; in checked studies, unresolved V genes explain under half, and the rest has no known cause. For this sample the table gives more than 150,000 clones, of which roughly 93% were detected only once. The ten biggest clones cover 0.99% of the sample. The source material was peripheral blood, sampled on day 0 of AZD1222 vaccination. The origin of the receptors is an adult in good health.

The V gene is TRBV7-2, the J gene TRBJ2-7; D possibly matches TRBD1 or TRBD2 (5 bases each). Trimming left V 5 bases short and J 0 bases short, with 14 bases between. Germline CDR1 and CDR2: SGHTA and FQGNSA. The CDR3 is made up of 15 amino acids. This CDR3 reads CASSKETGPSYEQYF. Written as DNA, the CDR3 is TGTGCCAGCAGCAAAGAAACGGGGCCCTCCTACGAGCAGTACTTC.

This chain uses TRBV28 with TRBJ2-1; TRBD2 might be the D (6 bases). Germline V gene sequence: CDR1 MDHEN, CDR2 SYDVKM. V gave up 7 bases and J gave up 7 bases, with 17 bases separating them. This CDR3 spans 14 amino acids. In nucleotides, the CDR3 is TGTGCCAGCAAGTACGAGGGAGGAGTGAATGAGCAGTTCTTC. Its translation is CASKYEGGVNEQFF.

CDR3 sequence: CASHRGPLTDTQYF. DNA of the CDR3: TGCGCCAGCCATCGGGGCCCCCTCACAGATACGCAGTATTTT. The chain links TRBV5-1 to TRBJ2-3; perhaps D is TRBD1 or TRBD2 (5 bases each). V lost 7 bases to trimming and J lost 2 bases, with 14 bases between them. The CDR3 has 14 amino acids. Germline V lookup: CDR1 SGHRS, CDR2 YFSETQ.

The J gene is TRBJ1-6, the V gene TRBV9; 9 positions agree with TRBD1. This CDR3 is built from 15 residues. Trimming removed 8 bases from V and 6 bases from J; junction bases left unmatched: 9. Germline CDR1 SGDLS, CDR2 YYNGEE. The CDR3 spells CASSFRDRANSPLHF. The CDR3 region has the DNA TGTGCCAGTTCCTTCCGGGACAGGGCTAATTCACCCCTCCACTTT. Full variable domain (missing parts from reference TRBV9 and TRBJ1-6): DSGVTQTPKHLITATGQRVTLRCSPRSGDLSVYWYQQSLDQGLQFLIQYYNGEERAKGNILERFSAQQFPDLHSELNLSSLELGDSALYFCASSFRDRANSPLHFGNGTRLTVT.

The chain couples TRBV6-5 to TRBJ2-1; D is unclear. The CDR3 is made up of 12 amino acids. Trimming took off 0 bases at V and 14 bases at J, with 11 bases between the two ends. The V gene's germline CDR1 is MNHEY and CDR2 SVGAGI. The CDR3 nucleotides read TGTGCCAGCAGTTACTCGAGACTCCCGGAGTTCTTC. Translation: CASSYSRLPEFF.

The chain uses TRBV19 and TRBJ2-2; 10 bases agree with TRBD1. Germline V gene sequence: CDR1 LNHDA, CDR2 SQIVND (reference sequence). The CDR3 has 14 amino acids. The J segment lost 4 bases and the V segment lost 7 bases, leaving 3 bases of the junction unmatched. The CDR3 DNA follows: TGTGCCAGTATCCGGACAGGGGGCACCGGGGAGCTGTTTTTT. It encodes CASIRTGGTGELFF.

The rearrangement uses TRBV7-8 and TRBJ2-1, with D possibly TRBD2 on 6 matching bases. The CDR3 has 16 amino acids. Per germline, CDR1 SGHVS and CDR2 FQNEAQ. V dropped 5 bases and J dropped 0 bases, with 14 bases sitting between them. The CDR3 protein is CASSRGHGSSYNEQFF. CDR3 sequence (DNA): TGTGCCAGCAGCCGTGGGCACGGGAGCTCCTACAATGAGCAGTTCTTC.

The genes are TRBV7-8 and TRBJ2-7; 10 bases map to TRBD2. The CDR3 is 14 amino acids. Germline CDR1 and CDR2: SGHVS and FQNEAQ. V was pared by 7 bases and J by 3 bases, with 6 bases of the junction left unmatched. CDR3 loop: CASTELAGLYEQYF. DNA of the CDR3: TGTGCCAGCACCGAACTAGCGGGACTCTACGAGCAGTACTTC.

The rearrangement uses TRBV6-5 and TRBJ1-2; 7 bases match TRBD1. The CDR3 loop spans 13 amino acids. V shed 1 base, J shed 8 bases, and the junction held 4 bases outside the gene matches. CDR1 and CDR2 (germline): MNHEY, SVGAGI. CDR3 sequence: CASSYFAGGGYTF. The CDR3 nucleotides read TGTGCCAGCAGTTACTTTGCAGGGGGAGGCTACACCTTC.

Note on this clone: Compared with germline, one end of the junction differs, possibly owing to a read error. The chain carries TRBV29-1 and TRBJ2-2; D may be TRBD1 or TRBD2 (5 bases each). The length of the CDR3 is 17 residues. Germline V gene lookup returns CDR1 SQVTM and CDR2 ANQGSEA. CDR3 nucleotides: TGCAGCGTTGAACCACGGGGTGGGGGTCAGAACGCCGGGGAGCTGTTTTTT. As protein: CSVEPRGGGQNAGELFF.

The rearrangement joins TRBV9 to TRBJ2-3; 7 nucleotides agree with TRBD1. With 4 bases clipped from V and 2 bases from J, the junction kept 7 bases outside the gene matches. The germline V gene has CDR1 SGDLS and CDR2 YYNGEE. This CDR3 is 15 amino acids long. DNA of the CDR3: TGTGCCAGCAGCCAGCAACAGGGGCTCACAGATACGCAGTATTTT. As protein: CASSQQQGLTDTQYF.

This sequence joins TRBV5-1 and TRBJ2-7, with 8 bases fitting TRBD1. The V and J ends lost 0 bases and 0 bases, in that order; junction bases with no gene match: 2. CDR1 is SGHRS and CDR2 is YFSETQ in the germline V gene. This CDR3 comprises 15 residues. Written as DNA, the CDR3 is TGCGCCAGCAGCTTGGGGGACAGGAGCTCCTACGAGCAGTACTTC. Protein sequence: CASSLGDRSSYEQYF.

V and J are TRBV6-5 and TRBJ1-5, with 7 nucleotides matching TRBD1. CDR3 size: 14 residues. The J segment lost 5 bases and the V segment lost 8 bases, leaving 9 bases of the junction unmatched. Germline V gene data show CDR1 as MNHEY and CDR2 as SVGAGI. The CDR3 DNA sequence: TGTGCCAGCCAGGACGGAGGGGGCCATCAGCCCCAGCATTTT. This gives the protein CASQDGGGHQPQHF.

This clone showed up just once. Its ends do not fully match the called genes, so a read error is possible. This chain connects TRBV7-7 to TRBJ2-1; D unresolved. There are 13 residues in the CDR3. Per germline, CDR1 SSHAT and CDR2 FNYEAQ (reference sequence). CDR3 amino acids: CASSLGPANEQFF. The CDR3 DNA is TGTGCTAGCAGCTTAGGCCCAGCGAATGAGCAGTTCTTC.

The J gene is TRBJ2-7, the V gene TRBV11-3; maybe TRBD1 (6 bases). The CDR3 has 15 residues. Germline V gives CDR1 SGHNT, CDR2 YENEEA. V lost 4 bases and J lost 2, with 15 bases in between. In DNA, the CDR3 is TGTGCCAGCAGCTCGTCCCAACAGGGTCCCTACGAGCAGTACTTC. Translating gives CASSSSQQGPYEQYF.

The chain joins TRBV14 to TRBJ1-1, with 7 nucleotides matching TRBD1. Germline CDR1 is SGHDN and CDR2 is FVKESK. The CDR3 loop spans 13 amino acids. V lost 4 bases to trimming and J lost 11 bases; unmatched junction nucleotides: 10. The CDR3 protein is CASSPGTVLSAFF. In DNA form, the CDR3 reads TGTGCCAGCAGCCCCGGGACAGTTTTATCTGCTTTCTTT.

CDR3 loop: CASRRGVSNQPQHF. As DNA, the CDR3 is TGTGCCAGCAGACGGGGGGTTAGCAATCAGCCCCAGCATTTT. The chain has TRBV27 and TRBJ1-5, with TRBD1 as a possible D gene (5 bases). Trimming stripped 6 bases from V and 0 bases from J, with 9 bases between. This CDR3 comprises 14 residues. Germline lookup yields CDR1 MNHEY and CDR2 SMNVEV (reference sequence).

The chain recombines TRBV21-1 with TRBJ1-1; the table names TRBD1, a call not compared with the DNA. TRBV21-1 is a documented pseudogene. There are 14 residues in the CDR3. CDR3: CASSATGVNTEAFF. The CDR3 DNA is TGTGCCAGCAGCGCGACAGGAGTGAACACTGAAGCTTTCTTT.

V is TRBV5-5 and J is TRBJ1-5, with D uncertain. The germline V gene has CDR1 SGHKS and CDR2 YYEKEE (reference sequence). Trimming removed 1 base at V and 4 bases at J, with 15 bases between. The CDR3 is 16 residues long. CDR3 nucleotides: TGTGCCAGCAGCTTGCATCGCGGGTATCAAAATCAGCCCCAGCATTTT. Translating it yields CASSLHRGYQNQPQHF.

The chain joins TRBV7-2 to TRBJ2-5; no reliable D call. The germline V gene encodes CDR1 SGHTA and CDR2 FQGNSA. V lost 5 bases and J 5 bases, leaving 12 bases between the germline ends. CDR3 length equals 13 residues. This CDR3 is CASSRPGRETQYF. The CDR3 bases are TGTGCCAGCAGCCGCCCGGGCCGGGAGACCCAGTACTTC.

V gene TRBV7-9 combines with J gene TRBJ1-1; D is uncertain. Germline CDR1 is SEHNR and CDR2 is FQNEAQ (reference sequence). This CDR3 has 12 amino acids. With 1 base removed from V and 8 bases from J, the gap between germline ends came to 8 bases. CDR3 in amino acids: CASSLVGQEAFF. As DNA, the CDR3 is TGTGCCAGCAGCTTAGTAGGGCAGGAAGCTTTCTTT.

J is TRBJ1-2 and V is TRBV28, with D tentatively TRBD1 (5 bases). Germline CDR1 MDHEN, CDR2 SYDVKM. This CDR3 contains 13 residues. V was clipped by 3 bases and J by 8 bases, with 13 bases between them. CDR3 loop: CASSLTGPEGYTF. The DNA of the CDR3 is TGTGCCAGCAGTTTGACGGGGCCGGAAGGCTACACCTTC.

The chain is built from TRBV9 and TRBJ1-6; tentative D call: TRBD1 (5 bases). The CDR3 extends over 18 amino acids. Trimming took off 0 bases at V and 7 bases at J, with 20 bases between the two ends. The germline gives CDR1 SGDLS, CDR2 YYNGEE. CDR3: CASSVEGELSEGNSPLHF. CDR3 DNA: TGTGCCAGCAGCGTAGAAGGGGAGCTTAGTGAAGGGAATTCACCCCTCCACTTT.

The J gene is TRBJ1-6, the V gene TRBV28; TRBD1 matches at 7 bases. V lost 8 bases to trimming and J lost 0 bases; unmatched junction nucleotides: 13. The germline gives CDR1 MDHEN, CDR2 SYDVKM. The CDR3 runs to 18 residues. The CDR3 bases are TGTGCCAGCCGAAATAGGAAACAGGGGAGCTCCTATAATTCACCCCTCCACTTT. This encodes CASRNRKQGSSYNSPLHF.

The CDR3 nucleotides read TGTGCCAGCAGCTTGAGGGATCCTAATGAAAAACTGTTTTTT. This encodes CASSLRDPNEKLFF. The chain combines TRBV5-4 with TRBJ1-4; D gene unclear. Germline assignment: CDR1 SGHNT and CDR2 YYREEE (reference sequence). Between the trimmed V and J ends, which lost 1 base and 3 bases, there was a span of 7 bases. This CDR3 contains 14 residues.

The rearrangement links TRBV6-5 to TRBJ2-1, with D perhaps TRBD1 (6 bases). Germline CDR1 MNHEY, CDR2 SVGAGI. Trimming shortened V by 6 bases and J by 8 bases, and 20 bases separated the two germline ends. This CDR3 has 15 residues. As DNA, the CDR3 is TGTGCCAGCAGGAGAAGGGGGACGCGACGCGATGAGCAGTTCTTC. Amino acids: CASRRRGTRRDEQFF.

The chain has TRBV2 and TRBJ1-1; D is uncertain. This CDR3 region has 13 residues. Germline assignment: CDR1 SNHLY and CDR2 FYNNEI. V dropped 7 bases and J dropped 2 bases, with 11 bases sitting between them. The CDR3 bases are TGTGCCAGCACGGGGAATCCTAACACTGAAGCTTTCTTT. It codes for CASTGNPNTEAFF.

This clone was detected only once. The chain employs TRBV16 and TRBJ2-7; TRBD2 is a possible D gene (6 bases). The CDR3 consists of 16 residues. V was cut by 3 bases and J by 2 bases, with 17 bases left in between. Germline V gene lookup returns CDR1 KGHSY and CDR2 FQNENV. This CDR3 reads CASSHFGNSGAYEQYF. The CDR3 DNA reads TGTGCCAGCAGCCATTTTGGTAATAGCGGCGCCTACGAGCAGTACTTC.